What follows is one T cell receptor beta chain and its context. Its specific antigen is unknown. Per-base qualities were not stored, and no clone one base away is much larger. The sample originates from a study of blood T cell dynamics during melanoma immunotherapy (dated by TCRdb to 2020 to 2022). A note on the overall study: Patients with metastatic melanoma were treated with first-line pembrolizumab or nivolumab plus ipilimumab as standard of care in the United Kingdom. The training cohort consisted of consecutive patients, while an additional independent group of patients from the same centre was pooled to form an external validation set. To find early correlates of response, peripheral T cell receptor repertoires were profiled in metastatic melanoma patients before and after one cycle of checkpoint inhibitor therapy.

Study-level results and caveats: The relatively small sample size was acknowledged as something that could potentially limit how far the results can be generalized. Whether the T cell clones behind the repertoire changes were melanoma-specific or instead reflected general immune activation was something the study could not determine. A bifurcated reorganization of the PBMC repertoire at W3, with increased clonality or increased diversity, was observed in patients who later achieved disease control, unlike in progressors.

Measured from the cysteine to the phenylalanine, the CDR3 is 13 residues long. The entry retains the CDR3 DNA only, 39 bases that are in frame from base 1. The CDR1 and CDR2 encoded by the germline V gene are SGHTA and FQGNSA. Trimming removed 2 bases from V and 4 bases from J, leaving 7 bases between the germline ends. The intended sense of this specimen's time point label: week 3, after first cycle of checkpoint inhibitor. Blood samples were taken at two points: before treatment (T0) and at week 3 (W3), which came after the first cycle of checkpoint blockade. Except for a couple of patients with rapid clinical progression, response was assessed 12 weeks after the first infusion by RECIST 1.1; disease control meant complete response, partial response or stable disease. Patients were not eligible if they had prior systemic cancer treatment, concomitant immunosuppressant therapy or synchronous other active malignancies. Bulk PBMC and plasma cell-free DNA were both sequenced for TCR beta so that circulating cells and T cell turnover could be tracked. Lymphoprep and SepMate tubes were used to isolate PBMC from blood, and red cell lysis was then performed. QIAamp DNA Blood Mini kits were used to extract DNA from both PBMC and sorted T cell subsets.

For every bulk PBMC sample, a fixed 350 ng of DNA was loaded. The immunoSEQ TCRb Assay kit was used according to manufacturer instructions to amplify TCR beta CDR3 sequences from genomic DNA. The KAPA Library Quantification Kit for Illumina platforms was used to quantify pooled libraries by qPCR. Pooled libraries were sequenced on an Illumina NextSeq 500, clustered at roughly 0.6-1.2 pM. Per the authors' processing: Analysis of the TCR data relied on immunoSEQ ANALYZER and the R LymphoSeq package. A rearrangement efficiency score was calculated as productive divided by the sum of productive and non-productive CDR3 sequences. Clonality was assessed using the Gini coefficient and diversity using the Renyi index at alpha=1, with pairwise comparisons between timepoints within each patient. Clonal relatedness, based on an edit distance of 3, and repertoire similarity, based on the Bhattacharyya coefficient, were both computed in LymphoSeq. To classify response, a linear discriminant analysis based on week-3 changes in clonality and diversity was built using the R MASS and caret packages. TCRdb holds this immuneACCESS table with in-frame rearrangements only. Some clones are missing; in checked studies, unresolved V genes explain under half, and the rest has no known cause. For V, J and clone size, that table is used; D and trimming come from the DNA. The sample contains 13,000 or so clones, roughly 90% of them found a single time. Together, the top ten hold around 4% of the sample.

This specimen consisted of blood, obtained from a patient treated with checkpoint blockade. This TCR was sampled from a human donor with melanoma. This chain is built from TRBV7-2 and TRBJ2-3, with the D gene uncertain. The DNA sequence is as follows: TGTGCCAGCAGCTTACCTCGACCAGATACGCAGTATTTT. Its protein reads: CASSLPRPDTQYF.